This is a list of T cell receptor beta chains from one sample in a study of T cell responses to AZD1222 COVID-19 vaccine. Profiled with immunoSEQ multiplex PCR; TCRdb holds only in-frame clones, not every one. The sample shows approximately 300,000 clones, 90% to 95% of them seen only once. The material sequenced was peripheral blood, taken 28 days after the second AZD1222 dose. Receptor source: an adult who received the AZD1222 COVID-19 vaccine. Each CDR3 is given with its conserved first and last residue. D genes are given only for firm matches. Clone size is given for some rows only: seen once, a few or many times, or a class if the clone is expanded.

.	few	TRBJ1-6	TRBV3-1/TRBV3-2	CASSLRVQGGSPLHF	TGTGCCAGCAGCCTAAGAGTACAGGGCGGTTCACCCCTCCACTTT
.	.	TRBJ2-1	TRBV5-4	CARHRDPTDEQFF	TGTGCCAGGCACCGGGACCCAACCGATGAGCAGTTCTTC
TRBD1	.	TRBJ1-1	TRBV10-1	CATIDRGGNTEAFF	TGCGCCACTATCGACAGGGGCGGGAACACTGAAGCTTTCTTT
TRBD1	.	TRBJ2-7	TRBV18	CASSPGTGYYEQYF	TGTGCCAGCTCACCCGGGACAGGGTACTACGAGCAGTACTTC
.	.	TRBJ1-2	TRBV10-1	CASSARVLGYGYTF	TGCGCCAGCAGTGCCAGGGTCTTAGGCTATGGCTACACCTTC
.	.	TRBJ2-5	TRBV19	CASSIRLGKETQYF	TGTGCCAGTAGTATAAGGCTAGGGAAGGAGACCCAGTACTTC
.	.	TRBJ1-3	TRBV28	CASKMSSGNTIYF	TGTGCCAGCAAAATGTCCTCTGGAAACACCATATATTTT
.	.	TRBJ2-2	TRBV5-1	CASSLALVGIDTGELFF	TGCGCCAGCAGCTTGGCTCTCGTAGGGATTGACACCGGGGAGCTGTTTTTT
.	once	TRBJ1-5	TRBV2	CASRTGNQPQHF	TGTGCCAGCAGGACGGGGAATCAGCCCCAGCATTTT
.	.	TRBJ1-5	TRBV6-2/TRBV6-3	CASSYLDSGQPQHF	TGTGCCAGCAGTTATTTGGACAGTGGGCAGCCCCAGCATTTT
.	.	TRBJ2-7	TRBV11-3	CASSLLHPGAPGSYEQYF	TGTGCCAGCAGCTTACTCCATCCGGGGGCCCCTGGTAGCTACGAGCAGTACTTC
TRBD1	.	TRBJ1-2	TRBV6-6	CASSTYLGQGEGYTF	TGTGCCAGCAGTACTTATCTAGGGCAGGGGGAAGGCTACACCTTC
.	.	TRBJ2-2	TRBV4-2	CASSQVPPRELFF	TGTGCCAGCAGCCAAGTCCCCCCTAGGGAGCTGTTTTTT
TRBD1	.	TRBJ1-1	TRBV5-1	CASSLVRTGVTEAFF	TGCGCCAGCAGCTTGGTCCGCACAGGGGTCACTGAAGCTTTCTTT
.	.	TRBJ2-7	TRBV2	CASLGQPESYEQYF	TGTGCCAGCCTCGGACAGCCCGAATCCTACGAGCAGTACTTC
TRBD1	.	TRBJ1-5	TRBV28	CASRAGGANQPQHF	TGTGCCAGCAGAGCAGGGGGGGCAAATCAGCCCCAGCATTTT
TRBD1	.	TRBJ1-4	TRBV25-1	CASSTATGADNEKLFF	TGTGCCAGCAGCACAGCGACAGGGGCGGATAATGAAAAACTGTTTTTT
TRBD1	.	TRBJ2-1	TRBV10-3	CAITGTGTNEQFF	TGTGCCATCACCGGGACAGGGACCAATGAGCAGTTCTTC